The T cell receptor (beta chain) described here comes from a study of blood T cell repertoires in COVID-19. This CDR3 spans 13 amino acids. Trimming removed 2 bases at V and 4 bases at J, with 8 bases between. Germline V gene sequence: CDR1 KGHSH, CDR2 LQKENI. Some clones are missing from TCRdb's copy, which holds only in-frame ones; the method was immunoSEQ multiplex PCR. This sample has 200,000 or so clones, with around 90% found just once. This chain joins TRBV18 and TRBJ1-2, with a weak D call TRBD1 (5 bases). The receptor comes from a man between 65 and 85 years old with acute or convalescent COVID-19. Sequencing was done on a sample of peripheral blood. The CDR3 sequence is CASSPGQIYGYTF. DNA of the CDR3: TGTGCCAGCTCACCAGGACAAATCTATGGCTACACCTTC.